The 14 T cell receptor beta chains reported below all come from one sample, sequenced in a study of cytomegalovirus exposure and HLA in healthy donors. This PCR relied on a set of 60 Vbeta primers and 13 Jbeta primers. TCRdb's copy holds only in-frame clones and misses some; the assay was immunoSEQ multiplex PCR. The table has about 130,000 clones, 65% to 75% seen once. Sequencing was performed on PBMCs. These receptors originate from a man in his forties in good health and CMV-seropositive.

CDR3 sequence reads: CASSLAGGNGNTIYF. In DNA, the CDR3 is TGTGCCAGCAGCTTGGCCGGGGGGAATGGAAACACCATATATTTT. This chain links TRBV5-4 with TRBJ1-3, with D possibly TRBD1 on 5 matching bases. The germline V gene encodes CDR1 SGHNT and CDR2 YYREEE (reference sequence). The CDR3 runs to 15 residues. The ends were cut back, 0 bases at V and 3 bases at J, with 10 bases in the middle.

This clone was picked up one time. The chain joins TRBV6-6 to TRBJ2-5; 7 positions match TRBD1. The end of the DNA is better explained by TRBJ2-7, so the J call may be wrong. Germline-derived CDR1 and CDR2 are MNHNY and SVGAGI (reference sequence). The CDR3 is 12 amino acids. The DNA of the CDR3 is TGTGCCAGCAGTGCGACAGGGTTCGAGCAGTACTTC. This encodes CASSATGFEQYF.

CDR3 nucleotides: TGTGCCAGCAGTTACTCAGCCAGGGGACCTTACGAGCAGTACTTC. Its protein product is CASSYSARGPYEQYF. The V gene is TRBV6-5, the J gene TRBJ2-7; TRBD1 might be the D (6 bases). V was pared by 0 bases and J by 4 bases, with 13 bases between. The CDR3 length is 15 residues. Germline V gene data show CDR1 as MNHEY and CDR2 as SVGAGI.

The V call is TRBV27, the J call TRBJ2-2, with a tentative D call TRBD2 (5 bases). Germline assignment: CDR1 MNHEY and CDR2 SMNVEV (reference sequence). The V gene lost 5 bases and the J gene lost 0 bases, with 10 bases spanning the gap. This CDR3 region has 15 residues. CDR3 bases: TGTGCCAGCAGTCGCGGACTGGCGAACACCGGGGAGCTGTTTTTT. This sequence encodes CASSRGLANTGELFF.

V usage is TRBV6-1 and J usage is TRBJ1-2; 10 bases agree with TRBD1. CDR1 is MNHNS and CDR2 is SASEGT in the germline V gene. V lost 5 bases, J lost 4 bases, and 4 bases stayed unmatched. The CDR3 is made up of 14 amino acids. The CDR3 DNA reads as TGTGCCAGCAGTACGACAGGGGGCGCCTATGGCTACACCTTC. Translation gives CASSTTGGAYGYTF.

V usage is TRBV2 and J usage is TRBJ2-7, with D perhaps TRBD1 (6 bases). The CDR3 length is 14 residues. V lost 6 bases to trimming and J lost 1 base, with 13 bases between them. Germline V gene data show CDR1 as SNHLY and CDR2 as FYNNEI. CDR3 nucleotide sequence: TGTGCCAGCAGCTCGGACAGCTTTTCCTACGAGCAGTACTTC. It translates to CASSSDSFSYEQYF.

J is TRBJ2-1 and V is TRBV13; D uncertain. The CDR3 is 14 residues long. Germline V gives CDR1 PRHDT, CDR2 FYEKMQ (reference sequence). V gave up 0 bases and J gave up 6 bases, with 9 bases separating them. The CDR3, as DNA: TGTGCCAGCAGCTTAGGGACGCGAGGCAATGAGCAGTTCTTC. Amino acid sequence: CASSLGTRGNEQFF.

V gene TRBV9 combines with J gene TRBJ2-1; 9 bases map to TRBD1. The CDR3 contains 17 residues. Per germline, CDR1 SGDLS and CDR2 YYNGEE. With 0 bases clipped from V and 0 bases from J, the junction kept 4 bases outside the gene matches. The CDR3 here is CASSVVGDRVSYNEQFF. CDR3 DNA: TGTGCCAGCAGCGTAGTGGGGGACAGGGTCTCCTACAATGAGCAGTTCTTC.

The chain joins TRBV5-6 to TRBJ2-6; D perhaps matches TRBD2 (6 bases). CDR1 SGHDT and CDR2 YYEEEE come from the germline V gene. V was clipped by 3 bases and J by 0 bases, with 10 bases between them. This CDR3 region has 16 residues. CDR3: CASSWRGASGANVLTF. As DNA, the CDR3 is TGTGCCAGCAGCTGGAGGGGAGCCTCTGGGGCCAACGTCCTGACTTTC.

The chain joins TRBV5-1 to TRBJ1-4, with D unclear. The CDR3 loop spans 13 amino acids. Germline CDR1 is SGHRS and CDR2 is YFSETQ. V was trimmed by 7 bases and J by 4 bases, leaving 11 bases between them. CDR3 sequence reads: CASAPAINEKLFF. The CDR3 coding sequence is TGCGCCAGCGCGCCTGCCATTAATGAAAAACTGTTTTTT.

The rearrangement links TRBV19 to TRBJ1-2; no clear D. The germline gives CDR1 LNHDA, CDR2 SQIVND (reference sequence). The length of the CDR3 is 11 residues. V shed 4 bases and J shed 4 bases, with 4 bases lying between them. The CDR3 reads CASSTSYGYTF. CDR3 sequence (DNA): TGTGCCAGTAGTACCAGCTATGGCTACACCTTC.

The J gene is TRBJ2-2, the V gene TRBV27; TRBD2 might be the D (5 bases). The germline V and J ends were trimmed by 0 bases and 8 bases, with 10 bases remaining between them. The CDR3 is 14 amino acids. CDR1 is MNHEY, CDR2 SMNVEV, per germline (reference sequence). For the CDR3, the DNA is TGTGCCAGCAGTTTATCGCGGGTCGGGGGGGAGCTGTTTTTT. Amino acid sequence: CASSLSRVGGELFF.

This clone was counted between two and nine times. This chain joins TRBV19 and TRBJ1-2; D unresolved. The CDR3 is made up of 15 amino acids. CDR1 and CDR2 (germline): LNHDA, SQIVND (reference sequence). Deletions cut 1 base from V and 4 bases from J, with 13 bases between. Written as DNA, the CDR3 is TGTGCCAGTAGTATAGCAACCAGGATGGGCTATGGCTACACCTTC. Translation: CASSIATRMGYGYTF.

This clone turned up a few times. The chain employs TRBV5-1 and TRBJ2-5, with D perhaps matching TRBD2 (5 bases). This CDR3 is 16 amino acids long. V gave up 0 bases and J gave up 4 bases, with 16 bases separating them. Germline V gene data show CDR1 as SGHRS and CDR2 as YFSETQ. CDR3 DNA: TGCGCCAGCAGCTTGGACCGGAGAGGGTTCCGAGAGACCCAGTACTTC. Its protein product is CASSLDRRGFRETQYF.